This entry features one T cell receptor beta chain sequence. What it binds is unknown. The CDR3 covers 18 residues. The V gene lost 3 bases and the J gene lost 1 base, with 16 bases spanning the gap. Germline assignment: CDR1 ENHRY and CDR2 SYGVKD. The data belong to a study of T cell responses to AZD1222 COVID-19 vaccine. Only in-frame clones appear in the TCRdb table, and some are missing; sequencing was by immunoSEQ multiplex PCR. The table lists some 91,000 clones, around 90% of them singletons. Whole-study findings and limits: It should be noted that donors were predominantly white British and more often female, and clonal diversity was possibly underestimated. Spike-specific TCR breadth and depth grew following two AZD1222 doses. Just a handful of people given AZD1222 tested seropositive at baseline.

The J gene is TRBJ2-6, the V gene TRBV10-3; TRBD1 might be the D (5 bases). The sequencing here drew on peripheral blood, taken on day 0 of AZD1222 vaccination. The TCR was taken from an adult in good health. The chain's CDR3 is CAISDLAGKLSGANVLTF. For the CDR3, the DNA is TGTGCCATCAGTGATTTGGCAGGGAAGCTATCTGGGGCCAACGTCCTGACTTTC.